The text below deals with one TCR beta chain. Its antigen is unidentified. The source of the sample is a study of vaccination and CD4 T cells after COVID-19. Cultured CD4+ T cell DNA underwent sequencing with the Oncomine TCR Beta short-read assay. TCRdb used MiXCR to reprocess the PCR reads, holding one entry per CDR3 protein. This sample has roughly 17,000 distinct CDR3 sequences, with about 23% found just once. Germline-derived CDR1 and CDR2 are DFQATT and SNEGSKA (reference sequence). The V end lost 5 bases, the J end lost 6 bases, and 17 bases lay between the germline ends. This CDR3 has 13 amino acids. The treatment here: roughly ten-day PBMC culture with coronavirus spike peptide pools or control peptides (ViraFEST assay). ViraFEST used peptide pools to expand antigen-specific T cells before TCR sequencing.

The receptor's source is a human donor with COVID-19. This chain connects TRBV20-1 to TRBJ2-7; TRBD2 might be the D (6 bases). Sequencing was done on a sample of cultured CD4+ T cells from blood. CDR3 coding DNA: TGCAGTGCTGACCCGGGACGGGGACTCGAGCAGTACTTC. Its protein product is CSADPGRGLEQYF.